Sequencing of this T cell receptor beta chain was carried out in a study of blood T cell repertoires in COVID-19. As for the study in general: Samples representing acute and convalescent COVID-19 were sourced from the United States, Italy and Spain. The cDNA or gDNA used as material had been derived from T cells, B-cell-depleted T cells, or PBMCs.

Germline CDR1 and CDR2: SGHAT and FQNNGV. The CDR3 consists of 15 residues. The V gene lost 5 bases and the J gene lost 6 bases, with 20 bases spanning the gap. Original processing notes: How many nucleated cells were present was estimated from reference gene primer amplification. Measured with immunoSEQ multiplex PCR; TCRdb has only the in-frame clones, and not every one. V and J calls and clone size are given by that table; D and trimming were obtained from the DNA. The sample records fewer than 45,000 clones, roughly 81% being singletons. This clone appeared a single time. The chain couples TRBV11-2 to TRBJ2-7; D possibly corresponds to TRBD1 (7 bases). This TCR derives from a human donor in a cohort sampled during active COVID-19. The sequenced material came from peripheral blood. The CDR3 DNA sequence: TGTGCCAGCAGCCCCGGCCGGGGGCAGGGGGTCGAGCAGTACTTC. Translation: CASSPGRGQGVEQYF.